Listed here are 2 T cell receptor beta chains from one sample, sequenced in a study of T cells after yellow fever vaccination. A single record per CDR3 protein comes from TCRdb applying MiXCR to the 5' RACE reads. There are roughly 160,000 distinct CDR3 sequences in the sample; around 7% occur only once, and approximately 2.5% lies in the top ten. Source: CD4+ T cells sorted from PBMCs, taken less than 6 days after the first yellow fever vaccination. The source of these receptors is a man between 18 and 29 years old who received the YFV17D yellow fever vaccine.

This clonotype was detected many times. The CDR3 region has the DNA TGCAGCGTTACCCAGGGGATGAACACTGAAGCTTTCTTT. Translated, it gives CSVTQGMNTEAFF. The rearrangement joins TRBV29-1 to TRBJ1-1; the D gene is possibly TRBD1 (6 bases). CDR3 length: 13 residues. Trimming stripped 5 bases from V and 0 bases from J, with 10 bases between. The V gene's germline CDR1 is SQVTM and CDR2 ANQGSEA.

This clonotype came up many times. J is TRBJ2-2 and V is TRBV7-3, with a tentative D call TRBD2 (6 bases). Trimming cost V 4 bases and J 5 bases, with 11 bases left between them. This CDR3 is built from 14 residues. In germline, CDR1 is SGHTA, CDR2 FQGTGA. CDR3 region: CASSSRGGTGELFF. The CDR3, as DNA: TGTGCCAGCAGCTCGCGGGGCGGAACCGGGGAGCTGTTTTTT.